The 18 T cell receptor beta chains listed next were all sequenced from one sample in a study of T cell clusters in autoimmune cytopenias (dated by TCRdb to 2018 to 2020). For each sample, TRB amplification used 200 to 250 ng of peripheral blood genomic DNA, equal to 35,000 to 40,000 genome equivalents. Instrument used: Illumina MiSeq. TRB rearrangements were amplified by multiplex PCR using a touch-down protocol with TRB-A and TRB-B primer pools mixed in one tube. TCRdb reprocessed the reads, reporting each CDR3 protein sequence once and no DNA. This sample's table has entries for approximately 14,000 distinct CDR3 sequences. The ten largest make up 2% to 2.5% of the sample. Sequenced material: peripheral blood. The receptors derive from a human donor with an autoimmune cytopenia or autoimmune hepatitis (not recorded which).

V is TRBV6-1 and J is TRBJ2-7; TCRdb calls TRBD2, which cannot be checked without DNA. CDR3 length equals 14 residues. Germline assignment: CDR1 MNHNS and CDR2 SASEGT. The CDR3 loop reads CASIPGTSGLAQYF.

The rearrangement links TRBV5-4 to TRBJ2-1; the TRBD2 assignment by TCRdb is unverifiable without DNA. Per germline, CDR1 SGHNT and CDR2 YYREEE (reference sequence). The CDR3 contains 17 residues. The CDR3 protein is CASSLRTASGPGNEQFF.

The CDR3 loop reads CACAQGGGTEAFF. The chain combines TRBV12-3 or TRBV12-4 with TRBJ1-1; the TCRdb D gene call, TRBD1, has no DNA to confirm it. This CDR3 is built from 13 residues.

The rearrangement links TRBV6-1 to TRBJ1-2. This CDR3 is built from 16 residues. In germline, CDR1 is MNHNS, CDR2 SASEGT. CDR3 loop: CASSADTLQRNYGYTF.

The chain employs TRBV6-5 and TRBJ2-3; TCRdb lists TRBD1, though no DNA is available to test this call. In germline, CDR1 is MNHEY, CDR2 SVGAGI. The CDR3 is 13 amino acids. The CDR3 region is CASSGAGGDTQYF.

The chain uses TRBV7-6 and TRBJ2-3. The CDR3 contains 14 residues. CDR1 SGHVS and CDR2 FNYEAQ come from the germline V gene. The chain's CDR3 is CASSNSGNTDTQYF.

The CDR3 reads CASSLTSGGYEQYF. The chain uses TRBV19 and TRBJ2-7; TCRdb's assignment of TRBD2 cannot be checked, as there is no DNA. Per the germline V gene, CDR1 is LNHDA and CDR2 is SQIVND (reference sequence). CDR3 length: 14 residues. Together with reference TRBV19 and TRBJ2-7, the CDR3 gives the full variable domain: DGGITQSPKYLFRKEGQNVTLSCEQNLNHDAMYWYRQDPGQGLRLIYYSQIVNDFQKGDIAEGYSVSREKKESFPLTVTSAQKNPTAFYLCASSLTSGGYEQYFGPGTRLTVT.

The chain employs TRBV15 and TRBJ2-3; without DNA, the TCRdb call of TRBD1 cannot be checked. The germline V gene encodes CDR1 LNHNV and CDR2 YYDKDF (reference sequence). This CDR3 spans 14 amino acids. CDR3 loop: CATSSGAQQDTQYF.

By frequency, this clonotype registers medium-sized (0.01 to 0.1%). The chain combines TRBV19 with TRBJ1-2; TCRdb gives TRBD1 as the D gene, but with no DNA this cannot be confirmed. The CDR3 consists of 11 residues. Germline loops: CDR1 LNHDA, CDR2 SQIVND (reference sequence). CDR3 loop: CASSRQSGYTF.

V and J are TRBV5-4 and TRBJ2-7; there is no DNA to check the TCRdb D call of TRBD1. Germline V gene data show CDR1 as SGHNT and CDR2 as YYREEE (reference sequence). There are 15 residues in the CDR3. This CDR3 is CASSYWDRGRYEQYF.

The chain uses TRBV27 and TRBJ2-3; checking the TCRdb D call of TRBD1 is not possible without DNA. Germline V gene data show CDR1 as MNHEY and CDR2 as SMNVEV (reference sequence). The CDR3 is 15 amino acids. The CDR3 reads CASSFGPGVRDTQYF.

The CDR3 sequence: CATSGGGYEQYF. The chain has TRBV15 and TRBJ2-7; the TRBD1 assignment by TCRdb is unverifiable without DNA. The CDR3 extends over 12 amino acids. The germline V gene has CDR1 LNHNV and CDR2 YYDKDF (reference sequence).

The rearrangement uses TRBV7-2 and TRBJ2-7; TCRdb's D call of TRBD2 is untestable without DNA. The CDR3 has 14 residues. CDR1 is SGHTA, CDR2 FQGNSA, per germline. CDR3: CASSLRLAGDEQYF. The entire variable domain, with the rest obtained from reference TRBV7-2 and TRBJ2-7, is as follows: GAGVSQSPSNKVTEKGKDVELRCDPISGHTALYWYRQSLGQGLEFLIYFQGNSAPDKSGLPSDRFSAERTGGSVSTLTIQRTQQEDSAVYLCASSLRLAGDEQYFGPGTRLTVT.

The chain joins TRBV18 to TRBJ2-5; the D call from TCRdb, TRBD2, cannot be confirmed without DNA. Germline assignment: CDR1 KGHSH and CDR2 LQKENI. The CDR3 loop spans 16 amino acids. CDR3 region: CASSPRDSGAQETQYF.

This chain links TRBV18 with TRBJ1-2; TCRdb's D call, TRBD1, is unchecked because there is no DNA. CDR3 size: 17 residues. Germline values: CDR1 KGHSH, CDR2 LQKENI. CDR3 loop: CASSPRQGSYLEEGYTF.

This chain connects TRBV12-3 or TRBV12-4 to TRBJ2-1; TCRdb's assignment of TRBD2 cannot be checked, as there is no DNA. CDR3 length equals 16 residues. CDR3 loop: CASPKLVAGVEGKQFF.

V gene TRBV6-1 combines with J gene TRBJ1-2; no DNA is available, so the TRBD1 call from TCRdb remains unchecked. The CDR3 has 14 residues. From germline, CDR1 is MNHNS and CDR2 SASEGT. Here the CDR3 reads CASSEEPGSDGYTF.

V is TRBV6-1 and J is TRBJ2-7; TCRdb indicates TRBD2, and absent DNA this call remains unverified. The CDR3 consists of 14 residues. Looked up from germline, CDR1 is MNHNS and CDR2 is SASEGT. CDR3 amino acids: CAITRTSGAYEQYF.